What follows are 26 T cell receptor beta chains derived from one specimen sequenced in a study of cytomegalovirus exposure and HLA in healthy donors. In the PCR, 60 Vbeta and 13 Jbeta primers were used. The data were produced by immunoSEQ multiplex PCR, yet TCRdb's version contains in-frame clones alone and is incomplete. The sample holds over 100,000 clones, 74% seen once. The sequencing sample was made of PBMCs. These receptors were taken from a human donor in good health.

The chain links TRBV5-1 to TRBJ1-4; D is ambiguous. Germline CDR1 and CDR2: SGHRS and YFSETQ. V lost 0 bases to trimming and J lost 0 bases, with 12 bases between them. There are 17 residues in the CDR3. CDR3 amino acids: CASSLAHGAATNEKLFF. The CDR3 nucleotides read TGCGCCAGCAGCTTGGCCCACGGCGCGGCAACTAATGAAAAACTGTTTTTT.

The V gene is TRBV27, the J gene TRBJ2-2, with TRBD1 as a possible D gene (5 bases). Germline CDR1 reads MNHEY; CDR2 reads SMNVEV (reference sequence). This CDR3 spans 14 amino acids. Deletions cut 8 bases from V and 5 bases from J, with 15 bases between. CDR3 DNA sequence: TGTGCCAGCTACGACAGTGCGGTAACCGGGGAGCTGTTTTTT. Amino acid sequence: CASYDSAVTGELFF.

The J gene is TRBJ2-3, the V gene TRBV5-1; D unresolved. Per germline, CDR1 SGHRS and CDR2 YFSETQ. The CDR3 covers 11 residues. V lost 1 base to trimming and J lost 6 bases, with 3 bases between them. Here the CDR3 reads CASSLSDTQYF. Here the CDR3 DNA reads TGCGCCAGCAGCTTGTCGGATACGCAGTATTTT.

The chain couples TRBV27 to TRBJ2-1, with a possible D match to TRBD2 (5 bases). Deletions cut 6 bases from V and 6 bases from J, with 18 bases between. Germline V lookup: CDR1 MNHEY, CDR2 SMNVEV (reference sequence). The CDR3 consists of 15 residues. This CDR3 reads CASRKLEAGRNEQFF. DNA for the CDR3: TGTGCCAGCAGAAAACTGGAGGCTGGTCGCAATGAGCAGTTCTTC.

The chain uses TRBV28 and TRBJ1-3, with D unresolved. Germline V gene lookup returns CDR1 MDHEN and CDR2 SYDVKM. This CDR3 has 16 amino acids. V shed 4 bases and J shed 0 bases, with 13 bases lying between them. CDR3 amino acids: CASSSPRRDSGNTIYF. In DNA, the CDR3 is TGTGCCAGCAGTTCCCCCAGGAGGGACTCTGGAAACACCATATATTTT.

A single count supports this clone. The chain carries TRBV19 and TRBJ2-2; 12 bases match TRBD2. Per the germline V gene, CDR1 is LNHDA and CDR2 is SQIVND (reference sequence). V was pared by 10 bases and J by 5 bases, with 17 bases of the junction left unmatched. The CDR3 contains 18 residues. CDR3 in DNA: TGTGCCATTAAAATGTCCGGTACTAGCGGGGGGCGAACCGGGGAGCTGTTTTTT. This translates into CAIKMSGTSGGRTGELFF.

This sequence joins TRBV6-6 and TRBJ2-7; possible D gene TRBD1, 6 bases. The CDR3 loop spans 14 amino acids. Germline assignment: CDR1 MNHNY and CDR2 SVGAGI (reference sequence). Between the trimmed V and J ends, which lost 0 bases and 5 bases, there was a span of 11 bases. The CDR3 nucleotides are TGTGCCAGCAGTTACTCTGAAAAGGGGGACGAGCAGTACTTC. Translation: CASSYSEKGDEQYF.

This clone was picked up a small number of times. The chain is built from TRBV7-2 and TRBJ2-1; 9 bases are a match to TRBD1. CDR3 length: 16 amino acids. The V gene end was trimmed by 2 bases and the J gene end by 3 bases; junction bases not matched to a gene: 5. The germline V gene encodes CDR1 SGHTA and CDR2 FQGNSA. In DNA form, the CDR3 reads TGTGCCAGCAGCTTAATCGGGACAGGGTACTACAATGAGCAGTTCTTC. Residues: CASSLIGTGYYNEQFF.

This clone was counted between two and nine times. V usage is TRBV5-6 and J usage is TRBJ2-7, with 14 bases matching TRBD2. Unmatched junction bases numbered 5, after V lost 0 bases and J lost 3 bases. Germline V lookup: CDR1 SGHDT, CDR2 YYEEEE. This CDR3 has 17 residues. CDR3 sequence reads: CASSLGTSGRRGYEQYF. CDR3 bases: TGTGCCAGCAGCTTGGGGACTAGCGGGAGGAGAGGCTACGAGCAGTACTTC.

This chain links TRBV5-1 with TRBJ2-7, with D maybe TRBD1 (6 bases). Between the trimmed V and J ends, which lost 5 bases and 4 bases, there was a span of 13 bases. The germline CDR1 and CDR2 sequences are SGHRS and YFSETQ. The CDR3 consists of 13 residues. The CDR3 loop reads CASRMQGRYEQYF. CDR3 sequence (DNA): TGCGCCAGCAGGATGCAGGGGCGATACGAGCAGTACTTC.

This chain connects TRBV29-1 to TRBJ2-5; possible D gene TRBD1, 10 bases. Between the trimmed V and J ends, which lost 7 bases and 2 bases, there was a span of 41 bases. This CDR3 has 22 amino acids. CDR1 SQVTM and CDR2 ANQGSEA come from the germline V gene. The CDR3 bases are TGCAGCGCCGAAGGTTTGGACAGGGGGGCACTTATAGCGGGAGTTGGTCAAGAGACCCAGTACTTC. Residues: CSAEGLDRGALIAGVGQETQYF.

This rearrangement joins TRBV5-6 to TRBJ1-3; D is possibly TRBD1 (6 bases). The CDR3 has 16 amino acids. Germline CDR1 SGHDT, CDR2 YYEEEE. Trimming took off 0 bases at V and 2 bases at J, with 12 bases between the two ends. The CDR3 here is CASSLGQVFTGNTIYF. The CDR3 nucleotides read TGTGCCAGCAGCTTGGGACAGGTGTTCACTGGAAACACCATATATTTT.

The rearrangement uses TRBV7-2 and TRBJ2-7; D might be TRBD2 (6 bases). V was trimmed by 1 base and J by 0 bases, leaving 10 bases between them. There are 15 residues in the CDR3. The germline V gene has CDR1 SGHTA and CDR2 FQGNSA. CDR3: CASSLGASVSYEQYF. The DNA for the CDR3 is TGTGCCAGCAGCTTAGGGGCTAGCGTCTCCTACGAGCAGTACTTC.

This chain links TRBV7-6 with TRBJ2-5; 9 bases map to TRBD2. The J segment lost 4 bases and the V segment lost 4 bases, leaving 4 bases of the junction unmatched. The length of the CDR3 is 14 residues. CDR1 is SGHVS, CDR2 FNYEAQ, per germline. CDR3 amino acids: CASSSGTSIETQYF. CDR3 DNA sequence: TGTGCCAGCAGCTCCGGGACTAGCATAGAGACCCAGTACTTC.

V and J are TRBV28 and TRBJ1-2; D gene unclear. Germline CDR1 and CDR2: MDHEN and SYDVKM. This CDR3 has 12 amino acids. V lost 5 bases and J lost 4, with 8 bases in between. The CDR3 here is CASSPTSYGYTF. CDR3 nucleotides: TGTGCCAGCAGTCCCACAAGCTATGGCTACACCTTC.

The chain recombines TRBV2 with TRBJ2-2; D is possibly TRBD1 (6 bases). The length of the CDR3 is 14 residues. Germline values: CDR1 SNHLY, CDR2 FYNNEI. V lost 7 bases and J 5 bases, leaving 14 bases between the germline ends. The CDR3 sequence is CASNSNRETGELFF. The CDR3 coding sequence is TGTGCCAGCAATAGCAACAGGGAGACCGGGGAGCTGTTTTTT. The whole variable domain, remainder taken from reference TRBV2 and TRBJ2-2, is EPEVTQTPSHQVTQMGQEVILRCVPISNHLYFYWYRQILGQKVEFLVSFYNNEISEKSEIFDDQFSVERPDGSNFTLKIRSTKLEDSAMYFCASNSNRETGELFFGEGSRLTVL.

The chain uses TRBV30 and TRBJ2-2; 10 nucleotides align to TRBD2. The germline gives CDR1 GTSNPN, CDR2 SVGIG (reference sequence). This CDR3 comprises 15 residues. J gave up 1 base and V 8 bases, and 7 bases lay outside the gene matches. CDR3 in amino acids: CALVAGGGNTGELFF. Written as DNA, the CDR3 is TGTGCCCTAGTAGCGGGGGGCGGGAACACCGGGGAGCTGTTTTTT.

The V call is TRBV19, the J call TRBJ2-1, with 12 bases fitting TRBD2. Looked up from germline, CDR1 is LNHDA and CDR2 is SQIVND (reference sequence). The J segment lost 9 bases and the V segment lost 6 bases, leaving 12 bases of the junction unmatched. This CDR3 spans 16 amino acids. The CDR3 region is CASSFPLAGGGGEQFF. The CDR3 bases are TGTGCCAGTAGCTTCCCACTAGCGGGGGGCGGGGGTGAGCAGTTCTTC.

The chain combines TRBV6-5 with TRBJ1-2; D is possibly TRBD1 (5 bases). The CDR3 consists of 15 residues. Germline values: CDR1 MNHEY, CDR2 SVGAGI. V was pared by 6 bases and J by 4 bases, with 18 bases between. CDR3 coding DNA: TGTGCCAGCAGCTCAGCTGGGGGGGGGACCTATGGCTACACCTTC. Translation: CASSSAGGGTYGYTF.

This clone was found a few times. The rearrangement links TRBV14 to TRBJ2-5; 7 nucleotides agree with TRBD1. CDR3 size: 16 residues. The germline V gene encodes CDR1 SGHDN and CDR2 FVKESK. Trimming cost V 4 bases and J 1 base; bases outside gene matches: 9. DNA for the CDR3: TGTGCCAGCAGCCGGGGGCTCCGGGACAGCCAAGAGACCCAGTACTTC. This codes for CASSRGLRDSQETQYF.

The chain is built from TRBV25-1 and TRBJ1-3; D is perhaps TRBD1 (5 bases). CDR3 length: 14 residues. Germline lookup yields CDR1 MGHDK and CDR2 SYGVNS. The ends were cut back, 5 bases at V and 4 bases at J, with 12 bases in the middle. CDR3 sequence: CASSPQGNGNTIYF. CDR3 nucleotide sequence: TGTGCCAGCAGTCCTCAGGGTAACGGAAACACCATATATTTT.

The gene calls are TRBV7-9 and TRBJ2-2; D gene uncertain. Trimming removed 5 bases from V and 6 bases from J, with 10 bases in between. Per germline, CDR1 SEHNR and CDR2 FQNEAQ (reference sequence). This CDR3 comprises 13 residues. CDR3 region: CASSHSTAGELFF. For the CDR3, the DNA is TGTGCCAGCAGCCACAGCACGGCCGGGGAGCTGTTTTTT.

J is TRBJ1-5 and V is TRBV27, with D unresolved. Germline V gene lookup returns CDR1 MNHEY and CDR2 SMNVEV (reference sequence). The CDR3 sequence is 15 residues long. Trimming took 5 bases from V and 4 from J, leaving 15 bases between them. CDR3 sequence reads: CASSDLFTGNQPQHF. For the CDR3, the DNA is TGTGCCAGCAGTGACCTATTCACGGGGAATCAGCCCCAGCATTTT.

The V and J genes are TRBV7-9 and TRBJ2-7; D may be TRBD2 (6 bases). There are 14 residues in the CDR3. Germline CDR1 is SEHNR and CDR2 is FQNEAQ (reference sequence). V was trimmed by 8 bases and J by 6 bases, leaving 20 bases between them. The DNA of the CDR3 is TGTGCCAGCGGACCTGGGACTCTTGGGGGCGAGCAGTACTTC. Residues: CASGPGTLGGEQYF.

This rearrangement joins TRBV6-6 to TRBJ2-7; TRBD1 matches 8 bases. The ends lost 5 bases at V and 2 bases at J; junction bases unmatched: 11. Germline V CDR1 and CDR2: MNHNY, SVGAGI (reference sequence). This CDR3 is 16 amino acids long. The DNA of the CDR3 is TGTGCCAGCAGTCGCTTCCGGGACAGGTTTACCTACGAGCAGTACTTC. Translated: CASSRFRDRFTYEQYF.

The rearrangement joins TRBV5-1 to TRBJ2-7, with 9 bases lining up with TRBD1. In germline, CDR1 is SGHRS, CDR2 YFSETQ. With V trimmed by 4 bases and J by 3 bases, 5 bases remained unmatched. This CDR3 region has 14 residues. The CDR3 protein is CASSPGTGIYEQYF. CDR3 sequence (DNA): TGCGCCAGCAGCCCAGGGACAGGGATCTACGAGCAGTACTTC.